The clone carrying this T cell receptor beta chain was observed a handful of times. Thawed unstimulated PBMCs were FACS-sorted by CD3, CD4 and CD8 into two populations. V lost 8 bases, J lost 3 bases, and 8 bases lay in between. Germline lookup yields CDR1 MDHEN and CDR2 SYDVKM. The CDR3 spans 13 residues. This sample is part of a study of T cell clones after liver transplantation. Across the study: Third-party-reactive TCRbeta sequences from pre-transplant mixed lymphocyte reactions served as antigen-independent comparators. Draws occurred before transplant, before withdrawal, and after complete or failed withdrawal.

Generated by immunoSEQ multiplex PCR, the TCRdb table keeps only in-frame clones and is missing some. The sample shows some 60,000 clones, over 55% of them seen only once. The receptor's source is a human donor who received a liver transplant. The chain combines TRBV28 with TRBJ1-6; no clear D gene. Sample: CD4+ T cells from blood, taken before liver transplant. In DNA, the CDR3 is TGTGCCAGCGAGAGGGACTATAATTCACCCCTCCACTTT. Protein product: CASERDYNSPLHF.